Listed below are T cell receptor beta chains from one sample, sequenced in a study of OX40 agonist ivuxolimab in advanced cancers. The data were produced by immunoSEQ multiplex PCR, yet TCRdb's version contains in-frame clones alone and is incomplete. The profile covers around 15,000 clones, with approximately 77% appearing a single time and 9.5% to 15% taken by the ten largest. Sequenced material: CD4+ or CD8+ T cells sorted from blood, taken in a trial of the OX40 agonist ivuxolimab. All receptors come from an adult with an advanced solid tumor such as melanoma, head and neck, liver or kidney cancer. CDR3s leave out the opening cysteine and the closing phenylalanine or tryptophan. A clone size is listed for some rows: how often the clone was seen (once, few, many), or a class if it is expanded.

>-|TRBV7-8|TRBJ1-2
ASSDGTENGYT
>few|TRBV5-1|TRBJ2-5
ASSLGPEGSQETQY
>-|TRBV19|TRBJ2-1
ASSFGGPYNEQF
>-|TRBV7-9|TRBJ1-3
ASSLALGNTIY
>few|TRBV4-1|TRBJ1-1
ASSQGTEAF
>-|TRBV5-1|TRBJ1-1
ASSTGQGGTEAF
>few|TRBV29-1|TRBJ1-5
SVSETWDRGNQPQH
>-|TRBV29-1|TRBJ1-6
SVEDGDTSSYNSPLH
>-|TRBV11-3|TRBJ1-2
ASSSRQGWGYGYT
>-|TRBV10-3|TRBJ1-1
AISDTRQRNTEAF